Presented here are 29 T cell receptor beta chains from one specimen sequenced in a study of graft-versus-host responses after intestinal transplantation. No cognate antigen is known for these TCRs. Clones were sequenced by immunoSEQ multiplex PCR, and TCRdb holds only the in-frame ones, with some missing. The sample yields tens of thousands of clones, approximately 96% seen once. The sample was unstimulated CD8+ T cells sorted from spleen or lymph node cells, taken before intestinal transplant. The receptors stem from a human donor who received an intestinal transplant.

The J gene is TRBJ2-7, the V gene TRBV11-2; maybe TRBD1 (6 bases). Germline V gene sequence: CDR1 SGHAT, CDR2 FQNNGV. V lost 5 bases and J lost 6, with 23 bases in between. The CDR3 has 16 amino acids. CDR3 loop: CASSQLLQGNWGEQYF. CDR3 DNA: TGTGCCAGCAGCCAACTCTTACAGGGAAATTGGGGCGAGCAGTACTTC.

The rearrangement links TRBV5-1 to TRBJ2-7, with 7 bases matching TRBD1. The CDR3 is 14 amino acids. CDR1 and CDR2 from the germline V gene are SGHRS and YFSETQ. The trim removed 2 bases at V and 3 bases at J, leaving 5 bases unmatched. CDR3: CASSFYAGGYEQYF. The DNA for the CDR3 is TGCGCCAGCAGCTTTTATGCAGGGGGCTACGAGCAGTACTTC.

The V call is TRBV27, the J call TRBJ2-1; D is unresolved. Trimming cost V 3 bases and J 8 bases, with 8 bases left between them. CDR3 length: 12 amino acids. Germline loops: CDR1 MNHEY, CDR2 SMNVEV (reference sequence). CDR3 loop: CASSFRSDEQFF. The CDR3 DNA is TGTGCCAGCAGTTTCCGAAGCGATGAGCAGTTCTTC.

This chain joins TRBV7-8 and TRBJ2-5; D is unresolved. Trimming stripped 1 base from V and 3 bases from J, with 9 bases between. Per the germline V gene, CDR1 is SGHVS and CDR2 is FQNEAQ. CDR3 length: 14 amino acids. The CDR3 is CASSLVYLEETQYF. DNA of the CDR3: TGTGCCAGCAGCTTAGTTTACCTCGAAGAGACCCAGTACTTC.

The chain carries TRBV7-8 and TRBJ2-7; D gene unclear. Trimming stripped 5 bases from V and 2 bases from J, with 13 bases between. The CDR3 is 14 residues long. Germline V gene sequence: CDR1 SGHVS, CDR2 FQNEAQ. For the CDR3, the DNA is TGTGCCAGCAGCGTATCTAGGGTCCCCTACGAGCAGTACTTC. Protein product: CASSVSRVPYEQYF.

The chain's CDR3 is CASSPRQGGTNEQFF. CDR3 in DNA: TGCGCCAGCAGCCCACGACAGGGAGGAACGAATGAGCAGTTCTTC. The chain combines TRBV5-1 with TRBJ2-1; perhaps TRBD1 as D (7 bases). Trimming took 4 bases from V and 7 from J, leaving 18 bases between them. Germline CDR1 SGHRS, CDR2 YFSETQ. This CDR3 contains 15 residues.

The chain's CDR3 is CASSPLTGGKNTIYF. CDR3 in DNA: TGTGCCAGCAGCCCCTTGACAGGGGGCAAAAACACCATATATTTT. The rearrangement joins TRBV7-8 to TRBJ1-3; 10 nucleotides align to TRBD1. CDR3 length: 15 residues. After removal of 5 bases from V and 6 bases from J, the junction contained 7 bases not matched to a gene. CDR1 and CDR2 (germline): SGHVS, FQNEAQ.

The V call is TRBV11-2, the J call TRBJ2-1; no definite D call. Germline-derived CDR1 and CDR2 are SGHAT and FQNNGV. Trimming stripped 7 bases from V and 6 bases from J, with 13 bases between. This CDR3 is built from 13 residues. CDR3 amino acids: CASTRIRRNEQFF. The CDR3, as DNA: TGTGCCAGCACAAGGATTAGACGCAATGAGCAGTTCTTC.

The chain carries TRBV29-1 and TRBJ1-2; D is unresolved. Germline V gene lookup returns CDR1 SQVTM and CDR2 ANQGSEA. The CDR3 runs to 11 residues. V was pared by 5 bases and J by 3 bases, with 7 bases between. The CDR3 loop reads CSVSVDYGYTF. Here the CDR3 DNA reads TGCAGCGTTTCGGTTGACTATGGCTACACCTTC. The full variable domain, rest sourced from reference TRBV29-1 and TRBJ1-2, is SAVISQKPSRDICQRGTSLTIQCQVDSQVTMMFWYRQQPGQSLTLIATANQGSEATYESGFVIDKFPISRPNLTFSTLTVSNMSPEDSSIYLCSVSVDYGYTFGSGTRLTVV.

The chain recombines TRBV7-9 with TRBJ2-7, with 10 bases matching TRBD2. Germline assignment: CDR1 SEHNR and CDR2 FQNEAQ (reference sequence). With V trimmed by 3 bases and J by 2 bases, 10 bases remained unmatched. This CDR3 has 17 residues. DNA of the CDR3: TGTGCCAGCAGCTTTACAACTAGCGGGACCCCTCCCTACGAGCAGTACTTC. Amino acids: CASSFTTSGTPPYEQYF.

This clone occurred once. The chain combines TRBV7-9 with TRBJ1-5; possibly TRBD1 for D (5 bases). Between the trimmed V and J ends, which lost 5 bases and 4 bases, there was a span of 15 bases. The germline gives CDR1 SEHNR, CDR2 FQNEAQ (reference sequence). The CDR3 loop spans 15 amino acids. CDR3 amino acids: CASSPTGPTNQPQHF. For the CDR3, the DNA is TGTGCCAGCAGCCCTACGGGACCGACAAATCAGCCCCAGCATTTT.

This chain connects TRBV29-1 to TRBJ2-2; 7 nucleotides line up with TRBD1. Trimming at V came to 4 bases and at J to 0 bases, leaving 8 bases not matched to a gene. The CDR3 has 16 residues. CDR1 and CDR2 from the germline V gene are SQVTM and ANQGSEA. The CDR3 spells CSVGGTVEANTGELFF. Here the CDR3 DNA reads TGCAGCGTTGGGGGGACAGTGGAGGCGAACACCGGGGAGCTGTTTTTT.

The chain is built from TRBV6-5 and TRBJ2-7; 9 positions match TRBD1. The V and J ends lost 5 bases and 5 bases, in that order; junction bases with no gene match: 7. This CDR3 spans 14 amino acids. In germline, CDR1 is MNHEY, CDR2 SVGAGI. This chain's CDR3 is CASSTRDRANEQYF. In DNA form, the CDR3 reads TGTGCCAGCAGTACCCGGGACAGGGCCAACGAGCAGTACTTC.

The rearrangement joins TRBV6-5 to TRBJ2-1; D is unresolved. The CDR3 has 13 residues. Germline V lookup: CDR1 MNHEY, CDR2 SVGAGI. Trimming cost V 0 bases and J 5 bases, with 5 bases left between them. This CDR3 reads CASSYSSNNEQFF. Here the CDR3 DNA reads TGTGCCAGCAGTTACTCGAGCAACAATGAGCAGTTCTTC.

The chain links TRBV5-1 to TRBJ2-7; either TRBD1 or TRBD2 may supply D (5 bases each). Per the germline V gene, CDR1 is SGHRS and CDR2 is YFSETQ. V shed 4 bases and J shed 3 bases, with 14 bases lying between them. This CDR3 contains 14 residues. The CDR3 loop is CASSPGDGHYEQYF. In DNA, the CDR3 is TGCGCCAGCAGCCCCGGGGACGGACACTACGAGCAGTACTTC. The full variable domain, with the rest looked up from reference TRBV5-1 and TRBJ2-7, is KAGVTQTPRYLIKTRGQQVTLSCSPISGHRSVSWYQQTPGQGLQFLFEYFSETQRNKGNFPGRFSGRQFSNSRSEMNVSTLELGDSALYLCASSPGDGHYEQYFGPGTRLTVT.

CDR3 coding DNA: TGCGCCAGCACCATGCCCGGGACAGGGGTATACACTGAAGCTTTCTTT. Translated: CASTMPGTGVYTEAFF. J is TRBJ1-1 and V is TRBV5-1; 10 bases are a match to TRBD1. CDR1 is SGHRS, CDR2 YFSETQ, per germline. The CDR3 is 16 amino acids. The J segment lost 3 bases and the V segment lost 6 bases, leaving 11 bases of the junction unmatched.

The chain couples TRBV29-1 to TRBJ2-7; a possible D gene is TRBD1 (6 bases). V lost 4 bases to trimming and J lost 6 bases, with 13 bases between them. The CDR3 extends over 12 amino acids. The V gene's germline CDR1 is SQVTM and CDR2 ANQGSEA. The CDR3 DNA reads TGCAGCGTTGGGACAGAGGCCAGCGAGCAGTACTTC. This gives the protein CSVGTEASEQYF.

The chain couples TRBV27 to TRBJ2-3; perhaps TRBD2 as D (5 bases). V lost 3 bases to trimming and J lost 5 bases, with 12 bases between them. Looked up from germline, CDR1 is MNHEY and CDR2 is SMNVEV (reference sequence). This CDR3 is 14 amino acids long. CDR3 nucleotide sequence: TGTGCCAGCAGTTTTGGTCTGGGGAGAGATACGCAGTATTTT. It encodes CASSFGLGRDTQYF.

This clone occurred a few times. This chain links TRBV4-1 with TRBJ1-1; D ambiguous. The V end was cut by 6 bases, the J end by 4 bases, with 3 bases between. Looked up from germline, CDR1 is MGHRA and CDR2 is YSYEKL. The CDR3 totals 10 residues. CDR3 sequence: CASRGTEAFF. The CDR3 bases are TGCGCCAGCAGAGGCACTGAAGCTTTCTTT.

This chain joins TRBV6-5 and TRBJ2-5; D gene uncertain. Germline loops: CDR1 MNHEY, CDR2 SVGAGI. CDR3 length: 14 residues. Trimming left V 8 bases short and J 0 bases short, with 13 bases between. The CDR3 nucleotides read TGTGCCAGCTATAACACAGTGTACCAAGAGACCCAGTACTTC. Residues: CASYNTVYQETQYF.

This rearrangement joins TRBV6-6 to TRBJ1-1; the match to TRBD1 covers 8 bases. From germline, CDR1 is MNHNY and CDR2 SVGAGI (reference sequence). With V trimmed by 2 bases and J by 2 bases, 7 bases remained unmatched. The CDR3 totals 16 residues. The DNA for the CDR3 is TGTGCCAGCAGTTACAGGACAGGGAGGTTCAACACTGAAGCTTTCTTT. Protein sequence: CASSYRTGRFNTEAFF.

The chain combines TRBV2 with TRBJ2-1; D uncertain. CDR1 is SNHLY and CDR2 is FYNNEI in the germline V gene. The germline V and J ends were trimmed by 5 bases and 8 bases, with 13 bases remaining between them. The CDR3 consists of 13 residues. DNA of the CDR3: TGTGCCAGCAGTTTACCTGGTCGGGATGAGCAGTTCTTC. Translated: CASSLPGRDEQFF.

V is TRBV27 and J is TRBJ1-4; possibly TRBD1 for D (6 bases). The CDR3 spans 14 residues. Trimming removed 6 bases at V and 10 bases at J, with 18 bases between. The germline CDR1 and CDR2 sequences are MNHEY and SMNVEV (reference sequence). The chain's CDR3 is CASSPGQTGGKLFF. The DNA of the CDR3 is TGTGCCAGCAGCCCCGGACAGACCGGTGGAAAACTGTTTTTT.

DNA for the CDR3: TGTGCCAGCACCCGGACAGGGGGCCTCTACGAGCAGTACTTC. Protein product: CASTRTGGLYEQYF. The J gene is TRBJ2-7, the V gene TRBV28; 11 bases map to TRBD1. CDR3 length: 14 residues. The V segment lost 7 bases and the J segment 3 bases; nucleotides outside the gene matches: 5. The germline V gene encodes CDR1 MDHEN and CDR2 SYDVKM.

The J gene is TRBJ2-1, the V gene TRBV6-1; D call uncertain. Germline CDR1 MNHNS, CDR2 SASEGT. The length of the CDR3 is 13 residues. The V gene lost 6 bases and the J gene lost 2 bases, with 8 bases spanning the gap. DNA of the CDR3: TGTGCCAGCAGCCGGAACACCTACAATGAGCAGTTCTTC. Protein sequence: CASSRNTYNEQFF.

As to this clone: Other DNA sequences in this specimen translate into the identical CDR3. This rearrangement joins TRBV7-2 to TRBJ2-1; 7 nucleotides agree with TRBD2. The V segment lost 3 bases and the J segment 1 base; nucleotides outside the gene matches: 3. This CDR3 has 15 amino acids. CDR1 is SGHTA, CDR2 FQGNSA, per germline. The CDR3 is CASSFERGSYNEQFF. The CDR3 nucleotides read TGTGCCAGCAGCTTCGAGCGGGGATCCTACAATGAGCAGTTCTTC.

The chain recombines TRBV4-2 with TRBJ2-5; D is uncertain. The last part of the DNA fits TRBJ2-7 better; the J call may be wrong. CDR3 length: 15 residues. In germline, CDR1 is LGHNA, CDR2 YNFKEQ. DNA for the CDR3: TGTGCCAGCAGCCAAGATACGCCAGGCTCCTACGAGCAGTACTTC. Translated, it gives CASSQDTPGSYEQYF.

This chain joins TRBV7-9 and TRBJ1-1; the D gene is possibly TRBD1 (6 bases). V dropped 1 base and J dropped 1 base, with 16 bases sitting between them. This CDR3 is 17 amino acids long. CDR1 SEHNR and CDR2 FQNEAQ come from the germline V gene (reference sequence). CDR3 protein: CASSLGRTVKGNTEAFF. CDR3 DNA sequence: TGTGCCAGCAGCTTAGGCCGGACAGTAAAGGGGAACACTGAAGCTTTCTTT.

This chain links TRBV27 with TRBJ1-2; 10 bases map to TRBD1. Germline-derived CDR1 and CDR2 are MNHEY and SMNVEV (reference sequence). V was pared by 2 bases and J by 5 bases, with 2 bases of the junction left unmatched. The CDR3 consists of 14 residues. The CDR3 reads CASSLRGQGYGYTF. The CDR3 coding sequence is TGTGCCAGCAGTTTAAGGGGACAGGGGTATGGCTACACCTTC.